This TCR beta chain appears in the sequencing data of a study of cytomegalovirus exposure and HLA in healthy donors (dated by TCRdb to about 2017). Describing the broader study: An earlier analysis of approximately 640 of the donors reported more than 250 Gb of sequence data and 117 million unique TCR beta sequences from 190 million or so T cells. An early release covering some 640 HLA-typed donors comprised roughly 300 gigabases of sequencing data and 85 million to 100 million unique TCR sequences. Of the 398 genotyped donors, over 70% fell in the genetic ancestry cluster associated with self-reported Caucasian donors. The study was designed to test whether signatures of past pathogen exposure could be identified by cataloging public T cell receptors. The T cell repertoires of around 670 subjects were profiled by immunosequencing and related to cytomegalovirus serostatus. Along with the approximately 670-subject first cohort, a separate validation cohort of some 130 different subjects was used. To predict cytomegalovirus infection status, the study combined high-throughput TCR immunosequencing, statistical association of individual TCRs with disease status, and machine learning. A later analysis re-analyzed previously published TCR beta repertoires from hundreds of donors and added high-resolution HLA genotyping to study TCR occurrence patterns. Rather than drawing on any new phenotypic data, the later analysis identified candidate immune exposures from TCR beta sequences and the way those sequences occurred across donors. An earlier analysis of 450 to 750 of the donors used high-throughput TCR beta sequencing to judge whether each TCR beta V gene segment behaved as functional or pseudogenic. Donor age, sex, ethnicity and CMV serostatus were compiled alongside the repertoire data. A later genetic analysis used genome-wide SNP genotypes for about 55% of the 666 donors, treating that subset as a discovery cohort. Every repertoire in the discovery cohort had been generated on one and the same sequencing platform. HLA typing included class I and class II loci at four-digit resolution. The number of donors typed differed by locus, with roughly 620-630 for A, B, C, DRB1 and DQB1, over 500 for DQA1, nearly 610 for DPA1, and some 440 for DPB1. Five DR-DQ haplotypes were treated as single units for association and clustering because of strong linkage in the cohort. Across 300 to 500 genotyped donors of the cohort, an average of approximately 220,000 unique TCR beta nucleotide sequences per donor were sequenced, and 15% to 20% of those sequences were non-productive. On the study overall, not on this receptor specifically: Because HLA typing was unavailable for some donors at each locus, only the typed subset was used in association tests. The authors suggested that the approach could potentially be generalized to other disease states and immunological phenotypes. A cluster of highly shared sequence variants was judged likely to be a technical artifact of the sequencing pipeline. Most TCR sequences were seen in very few donors, while some public TCRs were found in many individuals. For the cohort, immune exposure information was limited to CMV serostatus. According to a later analysis, TCR association rates differed among HLA loci, with DRB1 alleles showing the most associated TCRs and HLA-C alleles showing the fewest. Correlated functional status among segregating V segments might be attributable to linkage disequilibrium, but an unknown experimental factor could not be ruled out. In vitro tests confirmed that three of the cytomegalovirus-associated TCR beta chains recognize cytomegalovirus antigens. Because counts were too low, roughly 17 rarely observed V segments, including chromosome 9 orphons, were left out of the earlier analysis of approximately 580 of the donors. In a later analysis, HLA-associated TCR beta chains were found to be more clonally expanded and to have lower generation probabilities than equally common non-associated chains. The cohort was sequenced for TCR beta chains only, and without alpha or paired-chain data the features that could be detected were limited. According to a later analysis, parvovirus B19, influenza, CMV and Epstein-Barr virus appeared linked to several top co-occurrence clusters. At a false discovery rate of 0.05, a later analysis linked approximately 18,000 TCR beta sequences to specific HLA alleles. When HLA alleles, especially DR and DQ, strongly co-occurred, TCR associations were difficult to assign to individual alleles. A further reported finding was that TCR beta sequences accurately predicted the HLA-A and HLA-B alleles for most subjects in the first cohort. Compared with the approximately 720-donor mean, donors in an Asian-associated ancestry cluster had fewer N-insertions in productive TCRs, according to a later genetic analysis. The study listed over 150 TCR beta chains as associated with cytomegalovirus. According to a later analysis, most CMV-associated TCR beta chains appeared to be HLA-restricted, and the HLA associations seemed to be driven largely by CMV exposure. Roughly uniform sequencing depth across donors was assumed in presence/absence analyses, although this assumption may not hold. In a later genetic analysis, a missense DCLRE1C variant was associated with V-gene and J-gene trimming of TCR beta chains, and the association was replicated in an independent cohort. Some IMGT-functional V segments, including TRBV6-2 and TRBV6-3, could not be distinguished by the 87-base-pair reads and were therefore excluded. In an earlier analysis of some 500 of the donors, most TCR beta V segments appeared in productive rearrangements about 87% or about 30% of the time, broadly matching IMGT annotations. The classifier was reported to diagnose cytomegalovirus status with high specificity and sensitivity in both the original and validation cohorts.

Libraries came from the immunoSEQ multiplex PCR assay. For the multiplex PCR, a mixture combining 60 forward primers for TCR Vbeta segments and 13 reverse primers for TCR Jbeta segments was used. The CDR3 region of rearranged TCR beta genes was amplified from genomic DNA with a multiplex PCR assay. The amplified TCR beta libraries were sequenced on the Illumina HiSeq System as 87-base-pair reads. In the authors' own workflow: In a later analysis, tens of millions of unique TCR beta chains were counted across the roughly 700 repertoires, and roughly 11 million of these chains were shared by at least two donors. To remove PCR and sequencing errors, raw reads were error-corrected and collapsed into unique sequences using a nearest-neighbor algorithm that merged closely related sequences. To assign V, D and J gene segments, CDR3 sequences were aligned to IMGT reference sequences. For a sequence to be retained, a match of at least six nucleotides was required to both a V gene segment and a J gene segment. Rearrangements were called productive when the CDR3 lacked stop codons and stayed in frame with V and J; all others were non-productive. CDR3 was defined according to IMGT convention as the region running from the second conserved V-encoded cysteine to the conserved J-encoded phenylalanine. The earlier analysis of about 590 of the donors excluded sequences that lacked an unambiguous match to a single V gene segment. In an earlier analysis of 500 to 750 of the donors, V segments were called functional above 56.7% productive rearrangements and were called segregating when the between-donor standard deviation exceeded 5%. A statistical classification framework was built for diagnosing cytomegalovirus status from the catalog of TCR beta chain sequences. In a later analysis, TCR nucleotide sequences were compared against IMGT/GENE-DB human TR gene sequences so that V and J genes could be assigned. In a later analysis, CDR3 sequences and most-parsimonious VDJ recombination scenarios were assigned using the TCRdist pipeline. In a later analysis, each TCR beta chain was defined by its CDR3 amino acid sequence together with its V-gene family, and reads without a unique V-gene family were excluded. A later analysis removed several hundred highly shared, low-generation-probability nucleotide sequences to deal with suspected cross-contamination and a sequencing artifact. In a later analysis, a clonal expansion index for each public chain was calculated from normalized within-repertoire ranks of inferred template counts. In a later analysis, generation probabilities were computed using a VDJ recombination model fitted to out-of-frame rearrangements, and the results were checked against IGoR. Hypergeometric tests were used in a later analysis to score TCR-TCR, TCR-HLA and TCR-CMV co-occurrence, with a repertoire-size bias correction applied to the TCR pairs. To estimate false discovery rates, a later analysis permuted the HLA or CMV assignments 20 times. A later analysis grouped co-occurring TCRs with DBSCAN, adding TCRdist sequence similarity when clustering within HLA-allele-positive subsets. Repertoires with fewer than 30,000 or more than 120,000 public chains, plus five repertoires with anomalous nucleotide sharing, were excluded from co-occurrence clustering. TCRdb obtained this table from immuneACCESS and retained in-frame rearrangements with V and J assigned. These tables miss some clones; where compared with another copy, unresolved V genes account for less than half of the shortfall, and the remainder is unexplained. That table supplies the V and J calls and clone size; D and trimming were determined from the DNA. The sample records approximately 160,000 clones, 80% to 90% of which are singletons. Clones ranked in the top ten supply less than 2% of the sample.

Taken from the germline V gene (reference sequence), the CDR1 and CDR2 loops are LNHDA and SQIVND. The CDR3 runs 14 amino acids, cysteine and phenylalanine included. Just CDR3 DNA is preserved here, 42 bases in frame from base 1. The germline ends are 10 bases apart after V is trimmed by 1 base and J by 6 bases. In total, approximately 690 healthy bone marrow donors made up the cohort. All cohort members were sampled while nominally healthy, although unrecorded immune exposures were likely present. The donor tested CMV seronegative, placing the donor among the 300 to 450 seronegative members of the cohort. Every donor gave a peripheral blood sample, and the peripheral blood mononuclear cells from that sample were used for TCR beta sequencing. The Qiagen DNeasy Blood Extraction Kit was used to extract genomic DNA from the blood cell samples. Remarks on this clone: Its recognized antigen is unknown. No qualities accompany the bases; no much larger clone lies one base away.

This clonotype was sampled from a woman under 30 in good health and CMV-seronegative. The sequenced sample was PBMCs. The V and J segments used are TRBV19 and TRBJ1-5, and the D gene may be TRBD1, 5 bases matching. For the CDR3, the sequence is CASSIAWGGQPQHF. The DNA is as follows: TGTGCCAGTAGTATAGCCTGGGGGGGTCAGCCCCAGCATTTT.